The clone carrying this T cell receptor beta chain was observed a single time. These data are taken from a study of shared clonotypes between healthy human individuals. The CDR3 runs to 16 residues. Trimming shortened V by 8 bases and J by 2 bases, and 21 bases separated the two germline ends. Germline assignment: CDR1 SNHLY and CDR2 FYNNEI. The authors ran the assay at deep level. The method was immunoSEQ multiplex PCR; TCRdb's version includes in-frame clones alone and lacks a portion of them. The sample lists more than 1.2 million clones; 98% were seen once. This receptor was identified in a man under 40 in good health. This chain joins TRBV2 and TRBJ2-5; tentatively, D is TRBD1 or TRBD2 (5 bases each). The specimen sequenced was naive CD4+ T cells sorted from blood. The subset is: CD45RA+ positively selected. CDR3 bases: TGTGCCAGCTGTTCCGGCCCGGGACGCCTGCAAGAGACCCAGTACTTC. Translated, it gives CASCSGPGRLQETQYF.